A selection of T cell receptor beta chains follows, all from one sample in a study of cytomegalovirus exposure and HLA in healthy donors. The table came from immunoSEQ multiplex PCR; TCRdb's copy has only in-frame clones and leaves some out. This repertoire shows tens of thousands of clones, around 72% found once; its top ten account for over 10%. Sequencing input: PBMCs. These receptors were taken from a woman aged 40 to 50 in good health and CMV-seropositive. The CDR3 runs from the conserved cysteine through the conserved F or W. Clone sizes are given selectively: once, few, many, or a class where the clone is expanded.

.	TRBV7-2	17	TRBJ1-6	CASSLGLGQGINSPLHF
.	TRBV19	13	TRBJ1-1	CASSVNRGAEAFF
few	TRBV11-2	14	TRBJ1-4	CASSYRGIDEKLFF
.	TRBV6-1	15	TRBJ1-2	CASSRTGFENYGYTF
.	TRBV7-2	18	TRBJ2-2	CASSLIRTSGDNTGELFF
once	TRBV5-8	14	TRBJ2-5	CASSFSQVQETQYF
once	TRBV11-3	15	TRBJ2-2	CASSFGQGDTGELFF
.	TRBV2	15	TRBJ2-2	CASSPGQGGPGELFF
.	TRBV29-1	13	TRBJ2-3	CSAEGGATDTQYF
.	TRBV9	15	TRBJ1-5	CASSVGGNNNQPQHF
once	TRBV7-2	17	TRBJ1-1	CASSDLSTGDMNTEAFF
.	TRBV11-2	15	TRBJ1-4	CASSLGGGEGEKLFF